The sequence of this T cell receptor beta chain was determined in a study of Ad26.COV2.S vaccination and SARS-CoV-2 variants. Study overall: Ad26.COV2.S was injected intramuscularly once or twice, 56 days apart. Broader study findings: Spike-specific TCR breadth was greater after Ad26.COV2.S than placebo.

This sample's treatment: approximately 18 received Ad26.COV2.S at low or high dose, single or two shots; roughly five received placebo; per-sample allocation not given. At day 63 after the first vaccine or placebo injection, samples were drawn. Vaccination used an Ad26 vector expressing Wuhan-strain SARS-CoV-2 spike. Clones were sequenced by immunoSEQ multiplex PCR, and TCRdb holds only the in-frame ones, with some missing. Of roughly 500,000 clones in the sample, nearly 90% were seen once. Regarding this clone: Its antigen remains unknown.

Germline CDR1 reads SGHDN; CDR2 reads FVKESK. The CDR3 is 14 residues long. The ends lost 3 bases at V and 9 bases at J; junction bases unmatched: 9. This TCR derives from a person aged 18 to 65 who received the Ad26.COV2.S COVID-19 vaccine or a placebo. The sequencing here drew on peripheral blood, taken in a trial of Ad26.COV2.S vaccine versus placebo. This chain uses TRBV14 with TRBJ1-2; TRBD1 agrees at 8 bases. The CDR3 DNA is TGTGCCAGCAGCCACTCGACAGGGGATCTAAGCTACACCTTC. Amino acids: CASSHSTGDLSYTF.